Sequencing of this T cell receptor beta chain was carried out in a study of CD8 T cell repertoires and HIV-1 epitope variants. Across the whole study: Each of Twenty-five Gag and Nef epitope peptides stimulated a separate culture. Tested: three Gag epitope families, Nef HW9 and YT9.

The table came from immunoSEQ multiplex PCR; TCRdb's copy has only in-frame clones and leaves some out. The table has about 5,600 clones, roughly 60% seen once. V was pared by 4 bases and J by 6 bases, with 4 bases of the junction left unmatched. Germline V gene sequence: CDR1 MNHEY, CDR2 SMNVEV (reference sequence). This CDR3 has 14 residues. Concerning this clone: Its antigen is currently unknown.

V and J are TRBV27 and TRBJ2-3, with TRBD1 matching over 10 bases. The sequenced sample consisted of cultured CD8+ T cells derived from PBMCs. This sequence originates from a male donor with HIV. CDR3 sequence: CASSWGQGQDTQYF. The CDR3 nucleotides read TGTGCCAGCAGTTGGGGACAGGGGCAGGATACGCAGTATTTT.